This is a list of T cell receptor beta chains from one sample in a study of cytomegalovirus exposure and HLA in healthy donors. Here immunoSEQ multiplex PCR was the method, and the copy in TCRdb shows in-frame clones only, minus some. The sample includes about 170,000 clones, around nine tenths of them seen just once. Material for sequencing was PBMCs. The origin of the receptors is a man aged 18-30 years in good health and CMV-seropositive. CDR3s include the opening cysteine and the closing phenylalanine or tryptophan. Each record gives: clone size, J gene, V gene, D gene, CDR3 DNA, CDR3 protein. A D gene is named only where the DNA matches it firmly. Clone size is shown for a subset of rows, as once, few, many or a class of expanded clone.

>-|TRBJ1-2|TRBV28|-
TGTGCCGCTTCGAGGGGGGGCCCCTATGGCTACACCTTC
CAASRGGPYGYTF
>-|TRBJ2-5|TRBV6-6|TRBD1
TGTGCCAGCAACAGGACAGGGAGAAAGACCCAGTACTTC
CASNRTGRKTQYF
>-|TRBJ1-5|TRBV27|TRBD1
TGTGCCAGCAGTCCAACAGGGGTTGGGGGGAATCAGCCCCAGCATTTT
CASSPTGVGGNQPQHF
>once|TRBJ2-2|TRBV18|-
TGTGCCAGCTCACCTACCACTACCGGGGAGCTGTTTTTT
CASSPTTTGELFF
>-|TRBJ1-1|TRBV6-5|-
TGTGCCAGCAGTTACCGCGGGGCTTTCTTT
CASSYRGAFF
>-|TRBJ2-3|TRBV7-9|TRBD2
TGTGCCAGCAGCTCCCGGGAGGCTAGTATTACAGATACGCAGTATTTT
CASSSREASITDTQYF
>few|TRBJ1-2|TRBV4-2|-
TGTGCCAGCAGCCAAGCTCACTATGGCTACACCTTC
CASSQAHYGYTF
>-|TRBJ1-2|TRBV5-1|-
TGCGCCAGCAGCTCCCAGGGCGGGGAGTATGGCTACACCTTC
CASSSQGGEYGYTF
>-|TRBJ1-2|TRBV2|-
TGTGCCAGCAGTGAATACACACAGGCGAAGGGGGGGGATAACTATGGCTACACCTTC
CASSEYTQAKGGDNYGYTF
>-|TRBJ2-1|TRBV5-5|-
TGTGCCAGCAGCTTGGATTGGACTGATGAGCAGTTCTTC
CASSLDWTDEQFF
>-|TRBJ1-2|TRBV4-1|TRBD1
TGCGCCAGCAGACGCACAGGGGACTATGGCTACACCTTC
CASRRTGDYGYTF
>-|TRBJ2-3|TRBV14|-
TGTGCCAGCAGCCGTGCCAGGCACACAGATACGCAGTATTTT
CASSRARHTDTQYF
>-|TRBJ2-1|TRBV9|TRBD1
TGTGCCAGCAGCGCTCGGGACAGTTACAATGAGCAGTTCTTC
CASSARDSYNEQFF
>once|TRBJ2-1|TRBV2|TRBD2
TGTGCCAGCAGTGAAGGAATACTAGCGGGGCCCCTTGTCTCCTACAATGAGCAGTTCTTC
CASSEGILAGPLVSYNEQFF
>-|TRBJ1-2|TRBV30|-
TGTGCCTGGAGTTGGAGATATGGCTACACCTTC
CAWSWRYGYTF
>-|TRBJ2-2|TRBV6-5|-
TGTGCCAGCACCTACCGGACAGATTCAACCGGGGAGCTGTTTTTT
CASTYRTDSTGELFF
>-|TRBJ2-7|TRBV7-8|TRBD2
TGTGCCAGCAGCTACCTGGGGACCTTCGGGGGGGAGCAGTACTTC
CASSYLGTFGGEQYF
>-|TRBJ1-3|TRBV18|TRBD1
TGTGCCAGCTCCTCCGGGACAGGGGACACCATATATTTT
CASSSGTGDTIYF
>-|TRBJ1-5|TRBV30|TRBD1
TGTGCCTGGAGTCCAGCAGGGGGCCTTCAGCCCCAGCATTTT
CAWSPAGGLQPQHF
>-|TRBJ1-1|TRBV12-5|-
TGTGCTAGTGGTCGATCCAGGGAAGCTTTCTTT
CASGRSREAFF
>-|TRBJ2-1|TRBV11-1|TRBD1
TGTGCCAGCACCGACCCAGGACAGGGGGCGAATGAGCAGTTCTTC
CASTDPGQGANEQFF
>-|TRBJ1-3|TRBV28|-
TGTGCCAGCAGTTTATGGCCGCGGAGGGGCTCTGGAAACACCATATATTTT
CASSLWPRRGSGNTIYF
>-|TRBJ2-2|TRBV7-9|TRBD1
TGTGCCAGCAGCGCCCGACAGGGGGCGAACACCGGGGAGCTGTTTTTT
CASSARQGANTGELFF
>-|TRBJ2-5|TRBV6-1|TRBD2
TGTGCCAGCAGCCCAGAGCGGGGGGGCAGAGAGACCCAGTACTTC
CASSPERGGRETQYF
>-|TRBJ1-3|TRBV28|-
TGTGCCAGCAGTTTCGTCCCTCTATCGGGAAACACCATATATTTT
CASSFVPLSGNTIYF
>few|TRBJ2-7|TRBV7-8|-
TGTGCCAGCAGCGGGGCCTCCGAGCAGTACTTC
CASSGASEQYF
>-|TRBJ2-2|TRBV2|TRBD1
TGTGCCAGCAGCGAACAGGGGACCGGGGAGCTGTTTTTT
CASSEQGTGELFF
>-|TRBJ2-4|TRBV7-9|TRBD2
TGTGCCAGCAGCCCCCGCCGGGAGGCAAACATTCAGTACTTC
CASSPRREANIQYF
>-|TRBJ2-3|TRBV11-2|TRBD2
TGTGCCAGCAGCTTAGATAGCGGGAGGGCCCTCCTCGGTGTCACAGATACGCAGTATTTT
CASSLDSGRALLGVTDTQYF
>few|TRBJ1-4|TRBV7-9|TRBD1
TGTGCCAGTAAGGGGGCTGGGGAAAAACTGTTTTTT
CASKGAGEKLFF
>-|TRBJ2-1|TRBV6-5|-
TGTGCCAGCAGGGAGACAGGAAACTACAATGAGCAGTTCTTC
CASRETGNYNEQFF
>-|TRBJ2-1|TRBV29-1|-
TGCAGCGTTTATCTCAATGAGCAGTTCTTC
CSVYLNEQFF
>-|TRBJ1-1|TRBV7-3|TRBD1
TGTGCCAGCAGCTCCCCAGGGACAGGGGACACTGAAGCTTTCTTT
CASSSPGTGDTEAFF
>-|TRBJ2-2|TRBV5-6|-
TGTGCCAGCAGCCCCAGGCCCAAGAACACCGGGGAGCTGTTTTTT
CASSPRPKNTGELFF
>-|TRBJ1-2|TRBV21-1|-
TGTGCCAGCAGCAATTCCTGCGTACCCCTCTATGGCTACACCTTC
CASSNSCVPLYGYTF
>few|TRBJ2-7|TRBV11-2|-
TGTGCCAGCAGCATGAGTGCGGTCGGCAACGAGCAGTACTTC
CASSMSAVGNEQYF
>-|TRBJ2-1|TRBV6-1|-
TGTGCCAGCAGTGAAGCGCTTTGGAGAGCGATCGGGTGGAATGAGCAGTTCTTC
CASSEALWRAIGWNEQFF
>-|TRBJ2-7|TRBV29-1|-
TGCAGCGTTGGGACCGACTACTACGAGCAGTACTTC
CSVGTDYYEQYF
>-|TRBJ2-3|TRBV5-1|TRBD2
TGCGCCAGCAGCAGTTTAAATAGCGGGGGGCCAGATACGCAGTATTTT
CASSSLNSGGPDTQYF
>-|TRBJ2-7|TRBV10-3|-
TGTGCCATCAGTGGTGGAGACCGCTACGAGCAGTACTTC
CAISGGDRYEQYF
>-|TRBJ2-1|TRBV7-9|-
TGTGCCAGCAGCCCGGACTATAAGAGGATGAATGAGCAGTTCTTC
CASSPDYKRMNEQFF
>few|TRBJ2-1|TRBV7-9|-
TGTGCCAGCAGCTCCCCTAGGGGCAATGAGCAGTTCTTC
CASSSPRGNEQFF
>-|TRBJ2-7|TRBV27|TRBD2
TGTGCCAGCAGGGGGCTAGCGGGAGTGGGGGAGCAGTACTTC
CASRGLAGVGEQYF
>-|TRBJ2-3|TRBV7-9|TRBD2
TGTGCCAGCAGCCCCCTGCTTCAGGCGGGGGGCACAGATACGCAGTATTTT
CASSPLLQAGGTDTQYF
>-|TRBJ2-5|TRBV27|TRBD1
TGTGCCAGCAGTCTGGACAGGGGTGGAGGCGAGACCCAGTACTTC
CASSLDRGGGETQYF
>-|TRBJ2-3|TRBV18|-
TGTGCCAGCTCACCGACAGTTACAGATACGCAGTATTTT
CASSPTVTDTQYF
>-|TRBJ2-7|TRBV5-1|TRBD1
TGCGCCAGCAGCTTGCGACAGGGGGCTGTCCTCGACCACGAGCAGTACTTC
CASSLRQGAVLDHEQYF
>-|TRBJ1-3|TRBV7-2|-
TGTGCCAGCAGTGTCCCTGGGGGGGGAAACACCATATATTTT
CASSVPGGGNTIYF
>-|TRBJ1-2|TRBV7-2|-
TGTGCCAGCAGCTTAGTTTTAGATGGCTACACCTTC
CASSLVLDGYTF
>-|TRBJ2-5|TRBV5-8|-
TGTGCCAGCAGCGGAGCTATCCAAGAGACCCAGTACTTC
CASSGAIQETQYF
>-|TRBJ2-1|TRBV7-6|-
TGTGCCAGCAGGGAATACAGGTTAGTAACCTACAATGAGCAGTTCTTC
CASREYRLVTYNEQFF
>-|TRBJ2-7|TRBV6-5|TRBD2
TGTGCCAGCAGGATCCAGCGGGGGAGCTCCTACGAGCAGTACTTC
CASRIQRGSSYEQYF
>-|TRBJ1-1|TRBV4-2|-
TGTGCCAGCAGCCAACTTATCAACTTGATCCCGAACACTGAAGCTTTCTTT
CASSQLINLIPNTEAFF
>-|TRBJ2-1|TRBV7-2|TRBD2
TGTGCCAGCAGCTCTAGCGGGGCGACCTACAATGAGCAGTTCTTC
CASSSSGATYNEQFF
>-|TRBJ2-2|TRBV15|TRBD2
TGTGCCACCAGCGGGAGGGTCGGGACCGGGGAGCTGTTTTTT
CATSGRVGTGELFF